The T cell receptor (beta chain) under discussion was sequenced for a study of shared clonotypes between healthy human individuals. The CDR3 totals 13 residues. V shed 5 bases and J shed 4 bases, with 10 bases lying between them. CDR1 is SGHTS and CDR2 is YDEGEE in the germline V gene. A word on this clone: Antigen specificity is unknown. A far more abundant clone sits one base away, making this likely a read error. At the DNA level, this CDR3 is encoded by other sequences in the same sample as well.

Whole-study results and caveats: Tissues were not sampled, only blood, and their repertoires likely differ. Clonotype sharing across donors was expected to vary with sequencing depth. Clonotypes shared by all four donors outscored non-shared clonotypes in generation probability.

The sorted-subset replicate PCRs were given approximately 190 ng DNA, which is 25,000 to 35,000 T cell genomes. Some clones are missing from TCRdb's copy, which holds only in-frame ones; the method was immunoSEQ multiplex PCR. The table records roughly 1,000,000 clones, about 80% of them present only once. The chain has TRBV5-8 and TRBJ1-3; D is undetermined. This sequence was found in a man aged 18 to 29 in good health. Some clones in this sample may be carry-over from other donors' samples. Sequencing was performed on memory CD4+ T cells from PBMCs. Stated subset: CD45RA-negative fraction. CDR3 loop: CASSLSRGNTIYF. CDR3 nucleotide sequence: TGTGCCAGCAGTCTCAGCAGAGGAAACACCATATATTTT.